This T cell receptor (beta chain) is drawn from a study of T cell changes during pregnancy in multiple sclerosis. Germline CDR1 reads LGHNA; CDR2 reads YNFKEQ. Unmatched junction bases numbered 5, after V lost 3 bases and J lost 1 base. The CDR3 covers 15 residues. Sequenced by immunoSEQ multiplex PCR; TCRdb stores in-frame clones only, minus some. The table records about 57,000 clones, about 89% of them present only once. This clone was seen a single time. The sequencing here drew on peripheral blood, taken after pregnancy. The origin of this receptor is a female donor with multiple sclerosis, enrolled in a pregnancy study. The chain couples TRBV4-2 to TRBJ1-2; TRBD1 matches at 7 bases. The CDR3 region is CASSHPDRDNYGYTF. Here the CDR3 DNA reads TGTGCCAGCAGCCACCCTGACAGGGATAACTATGGCTACACCTTC.